Shown below are 27 T cell receptor beta chains from a single sample sequenced in a study of PD-L1 blockade in urothelial cancer. The assay was immunoSEQ multiplex PCR, and TCRdb's table has in-frame clones only and misses some. Of about 17,000 clones in the sample, about nine tenths were seen once. The source was PBMCs, collected around atezolizumab (anti-PD-L1) treatment. Receptor source: a man aged 45-60 years with urothelial cancer.

V usage is TRBV30 and J usage is TRBJ1-3; TRBD1 might be the D (5 bases). The germline V gene encodes CDR1 GTSNPN and CDR2 SVGIG (reference sequence). The CDR3 spans 14 residues. V was clipped by 1 base and J by 0 bases, with 7 bases between them. The CDR3 DNA follows: TGTGCCTGGAGTGCAGGGTCCTCTGGAAACACCATATATTTT. Its protein is CAWSAGSSGNTIYF.

The chain joins TRBV5-8 to TRBJ2-3; D is ambiguous. Germline values: CDR1 SGHTS, CDR2 YDEGEE. V gave up 1 base and J gave up 0 bases, with 6 bases separating them. The CDR3 loop spans 14 amino acids. In DNA, the CDR3 is TGTGCCAGCAGCTTGAAACAAAGCACAGATACGCAGTATTTT. This gives the protein CASSLKQSTDTQYF. Filled out from reference TRBV5-8 and TRBJ2-3, the complete variable domain reads EAGVTQSPTHLIKTRGQQATLRCSPISGHTSVYWYQQALGLGLQFLLWYDEGEERNRGNFPPRFSGRQFPNYSSELNVNALELEDSALYLCASSLKQSTDTQYFGPGTRLTVL.

The table lists this clone with a count of one. The chain uses TRBV4-1 and TRBJ2-3, with a possible D match to TRBD2 (6 bases). CDR1 is MGHRA and CDR2 is YSYEKL in the germline V gene. The CDR3 contains 13 residues. The ends were cut back, 4 bases at V and 5 bases at J, with 10 bases in the middle. CDR3 DNA sequence: TGCGCCAGCAGCCCGCGGGATCGAGATACGCAGTATTTT. Protein: CASSPRDRDTQYF.

CDR3 region: CASSPGTSFHNEQFF. The CDR3 nucleotides read TGCGCCAGCAGCCCAGGGACTAGCTTTCACAATGAGCAGTTCTTC. V is TRBV5-1 and J is TRBJ2-1; 9 bases map to TRBD2. The CDR3 totals 15 residues. The germline V gene encodes CDR1 SGHRS and CDR2 YFSETQ. The V segment lost 4 bases and the J segment 5 bases; nucleotides outside the gene matches: 7.

The V gene is TRBV9, the J gene TRBJ2-1; 7 positions agree with TRBD1. From germline, CDR1 is SGDLS and CDR2 YYNGEE. This CDR3 comprises 15 residues. Trimming at V came to 4 bases and at J to 1 base, leaving 5 bases not matched to a gene. CDR3 DNA sequence: TGTGCCAGCAGCCCTCAGGGGGAATCCTACAATGAGCAGTTCTTC. Protein: CASSPQGESYNEQFF.

V gene TRBV5-4 combines with J gene TRBJ2-4; 14 bases are shared with TRBD2. J lost 0 bases, V lost 4 bases, and 6 bases had no gene match. This CDR3 spans 18 amino acids. Germline-derived CDR1 and CDR2 are SGHNT and YYREEE (reference sequence). The CDR3 DNA follows: TGTGCCAGCAGCCCGGGACTAGCGGGAGTTGGAGCCAAAAACATTCAGTACTTC. Protein: CASSPGLAGVGAKNIQYF. Variable domain in full (rest from reference TRBV5-4 and TRBJ2-4): ETGVTQSPTHLIKTRGQQVTLRCSSQSGHNTVSWYQQALGQGPQFIFQYYREEENGRGNFPPRFSGLQFPNYSSELNVNALELDDSALYLCASSPGLAGVGAKNIQYFGAGTRLSVL.

The chain links TRBV11-2 to TRBJ2-1; 8 bases line up with TRBD2. Unmatched junction bases numbered 11, after V lost 5 bases and J lost 8 bases. Germline V gives CDR1 SGHAT, CDR2 FQNNGV. The CDR3 consists of 15 residues. CDR3 nucleotides: TGTGCCAGCAGCGTACCCCCAGCGGGGGATCATGAGCAGTTCTTC. Translation: CASSVPPAGDHEQFF.

The J gene is TRBJ1-1, the V gene TRBV21-1; no DNA check was done on the table's D call, TRBD1. TRBV21-1 is labeled a pseudogene. There are 17 residues in the CDR3. CDR3 loop: CASSRRRDTVMNTEAFF. The CDR3 DNA is TGTGCCAGCAGCAGGCGCCGGGACACAGTCATGAACACTGAAGCTTTCTTT.

The chain recombines TRBV27 with TRBJ2-2; 9 bases are a match to TRBD1. CDR1 MNHEY and CDR2 SMNVEV come from the germline V gene (reference sequence). The junction had 7 bases not matched to a gene; V was cut back by 4 bases and J by 7 bases. CDR3 length: 15 amino acids. The CDR3 DNA reads TGTGCCAGCAGTTCTGGACAGGGGACGGTCGGGGAGCTGTTTTTT. Protein: CASSSGQGTVGELFF.

The chain links TRBV29-1 to TRBJ2-3, with 16 positions matching TRBD2. The ends lost 5 bases at V and 5 bases at J; junction bases unmatched: 7. The CDR3 contains 16 residues. Germline V lookup: CDR1 SQVTM, CDR2 ANQGSEA. CDR3 nucleotides: TGCAGCGTTTCGCCGGGACTAGCGGGGGGGCAAGATACGCAGTATTTT. Amino acid sequence: CSVSPGLAGGQDTQYF.

In its sample, this clone was seen once. The chain recombines TRBV11-3 with TRBJ2-1; D perhaps matches TRBD2 (6 bases). Trimming stripped 10 bases from V and 0 bases from J, with 13 bases between. Germline lookup yields CDR1 SGHNT and CDR2 YENEEA. The CDR3 contains 14 residues. The CDR3 loop is CATPLGGSYNEQFF. Here the CDR3 DNA reads TGTGCCACCCCACTCGGGGGCTCCTACAATGAGCAGTTCTTC.

This chain joins TRBV6-1 and TRBJ1-5; unclear D gene. Germline loops: CDR1 MNHNS, CDR2 SASEGT. V lost 7 bases, J lost 1 base, and 11 bases lay in between. The CDR3 covers 14 residues. The CDR3 here is CASTPGNSNQPQHF. DNA for the CDR3: TGTGCCAGCACCCCGGGAAACAGCAATCAGCCCCAGCATTTT.

The J gene is TRBJ1-6, the V gene TRBV27; D is uncertain. The V end was cut by 5 bases, the J end by 6 bases, with 11 bases between. The CDR3 totals 14 residues. Per germline, CDR1 MNHEY and CDR2 SMNVEV (reference sequence). CDR3 DNA: TGTGCCAGCAGTCCTCGGGTGGGTAATTCACCCCTCCACTTT. Translating gives CASSPRVGNSPLHF.

This clone was detected only once. J is TRBJ2-5 and V is TRBV13; 9 bases are shared with TRBD2. After removal of 3 bases from V and 12 bases from J, the junction contained 2 bases not matched to a gene. This CDR3 region has 11 residues. The germline CDR1 and CDR2 sequences are PRHDT and FYEKMQ (reference sequence). The CDR3 DNA sequence: TGTGCCAGCAGCTTTGGGACTAGCAAGTACTTC. Protein product: CASSFGTSKYF.

This sequence joins TRBV7-9 and TRBJ1-2, with 9 bases fitting TRBD1. CDR1 and CDR2 from the germline V gene are SEHNR and FQNEAQ (reference sequence). The junction had 9 bases not matched to a gene; V was cut back by 4 bases and J by 3 bases. This CDR3 has 16 amino acids. The CDR3 reads CASSYYRGREDYGYTF. CDR3 DNA: TGTGCCAGCAGCTATTACAGGGGGCGCGAGGACTATGGCTACACCTTC.

The chain uses TRBV11-2 and TRBJ2-2; D might be TRBD2 (6 bases). Germline V gene lookup returns CDR1 SGHAT and CDR2 FQNNGV. The CDR3 contains 16 residues. Trimming stripped 1 base from V and 2 bases from J, with 11 bases between. The CDR3 is CASSLVSGGNTGELFF. The DNA of the CDR3 is TGTGCCAGCAGCTTAGTATCCGGGGGTAACACCGGGGAGCTGTTTTTT.

The sample holds one count of this clone. V is TRBV19 and J is TRBJ2-7; 9 nucleotides line up with TRBD1. J lost 0 bases, V lost 5 bases, and 17 bases had no gene match. Per the germline V gene, CDR1 is LNHDA and CDR2 is SQIVND (reference sequence). CDR3 length: 19 amino acids. The CDR3 DNA is TGTGCCAGTAGTCCCCAGGGGACAGGGTATGAATCGGCCTCCTACGAGCAGTACTTC. This sequence encodes CASSPQGTGYESASYEQYF.

This clone showed up just once. V is TRBV5-4 and J is TRBJ2-3, with D possibly being TRBD2 (6 bases). Trimming shortened V by 5 bases and J by 2 bases, and 12 bases separated the two germline ends. CDR1 is SGHNT and CDR2 is YYREEE in the germline V gene (reference sequence). This CDR3 is built from 14 residues. CDR3 loop: CASRRGSLTDTQYF. DNA for the CDR3: TGTGCCAGCAGACGGGGGTCCCTCACAGATACGCAGTATTTT.

The gene calls are TRBV10-2 and TRBJ1-2; D gene uncertain. CDR1 is WSHSY and CDR2 is SAAADI in the germline V gene. Trimming shortened V by 1 base and J by 7 bases, and 13 bases separated the two germline ends. This CDR3 region has 14 residues. The CDR3 loop is CASSEFGTVGGYTF. The CDR3 bases are TGCGCCAGCAGTGAGTTTGGAACAGTCGGTGGCTACACCTTC.

This clone was observed a single time. The rearrangement joins TRBV4-2 to TRBJ2-1; 7 nucleotides line up with TRBD1. Germline loops: CDR1 LGHNA, CDR2 YNFKEQ. V gave up 4 bases and J gave up 8 bases; unmatched junction bases: 5. The CDR3 loop spans 13 amino acids. CDR3 nucleotides: TGTGCCAGCAGCCCGACAGGGCGGTATGAGCAGTTCTTC. Translated: CASSPTGRYEQFF.

The rearrangement uses TRBV2 and TRBJ1-1; 8 bases agree with TRBD1. This CDR3 has 13 residues. CDR1 is SNHLY and CDR2 is FYNNEI in the germline V gene. With 5 bases clipped from V and 4 bases from J, the junction kept 3 bases outside the gene matches. CDR3 region: CASSFTGGTEAFF. The CDR3 DNA sequence: TGTGCCAGCAGTTTCACAGGGGGCACTGAAGCTTTCTTT.

This clone was detected a few times. The chain joins TRBV2 to TRBJ1-5; the D is unclear. In germline, CDR1 is SNHLY, CDR2 FYNNEI. CDR3 length: 20 amino acids. The V end lost 8 bases, the J end lost 0 bases, and 29 bases lay between the germline ends. The CDR3 DNA reads TGTGCCAGCGGTAATCAATTCACCCTAAATGGAGACTATAGCAATCAGCCCCAGCATTTT. Protein sequence: CASGNQFTLNGDYSNQPQHF.

This clone was seen once. V usage is TRBV27 and J usage is TRBJ2-2; 8 nucleotides align to TRBD1. The CDR3 has 16 amino acids. V lost 7 bases and J lost 1; bases outside the gene matches: 8. Germline CDR1 MNHEY, CDR2 SMNVEV (reference sequence). The CDR3 sequence is CASTVRDRMNTGELFF. DNA of the CDR3: TGTGCCAGCACAGTCCGGGACAGGATGAACACCGGGGAGCTGTTTTTT.

J is TRBJ2-2 and V is TRBV14; D is uncertain. The CDR3 spans 13 residues. Trimming cost V 3 bases and J 1 base, with 3 bases left between them. The V gene's germline CDR1 is SGHDN and CDR2 FVKESK. This chain's CDR3 is CASSHKNTGELFF. DNA for the CDR3: TGTGCCAGCAGCCATAAGAACACCGGGGAGCTGTTTTTT.

This clone was counted between two and nine times. The CDR3 DNA reads as TGTGCCAGCAGCGTTCGTTTCGACAGGGGGCTTAGGTCCTCTGGGGCCAACGTCCTGACTTTC. Translating it yields CASSVRFDRGLRSSGANVLTF. The rearrangement joins TRBV9 to TRBJ2-6, with TRBD1 identical over 10 bases. The germline V gene has CDR1 SGDLS and CDR2 YYNGEE. V gave up 2 bases and J gave up 0 bases; unmatched junction bases: 14. CDR3 length: 21 amino acids. The full variable domain, its missing parts supplied by reference TRBV9 and TRBJ2-6, is DSGVTQTPKHLITATGQRVTLRCSPRSGDLSVYWYQQSLDQGLQFLIQYYNGEERAKGNILERFSAQQFPDLHSELNLSSLELGDSALYFCASSVRFDRGLRSSGANVLTFGAGSRLTVL.

CDR3 residues: CASSPFLGNTLETQYF. CDR3 in DNA: TGTGCCAGCAGCCCATTCCTGGGCAACACGCTAGAGACCCAGTACTTC. This chain joins TRBV14 and TRBJ2-5; D unclear. This CDR3 has 16 residues. The V and J ends lost 4 bases and 4 bases respectively, with 19 bases between them. Per the germline V gene, CDR1 is SGHDN and CDR2 is FVKESK.

The chain is built from TRBV7-9 and TRBJ1-5, with 9 bases identical to TRBD1. V was clipped by 5 bases and J by 4 bases; unmatched bases: 3. The germline V gene encodes CDR1 SEHNR and CDR2 FQNEAQ (reference sequence). The CDR3 is 14 amino acids. CDR3 DNA: TGTGCCAGCAGCCACGGGACAGGGAATCAGCCCCAGCATTTT. This gives the protein CASSHGTGNQPQHF.